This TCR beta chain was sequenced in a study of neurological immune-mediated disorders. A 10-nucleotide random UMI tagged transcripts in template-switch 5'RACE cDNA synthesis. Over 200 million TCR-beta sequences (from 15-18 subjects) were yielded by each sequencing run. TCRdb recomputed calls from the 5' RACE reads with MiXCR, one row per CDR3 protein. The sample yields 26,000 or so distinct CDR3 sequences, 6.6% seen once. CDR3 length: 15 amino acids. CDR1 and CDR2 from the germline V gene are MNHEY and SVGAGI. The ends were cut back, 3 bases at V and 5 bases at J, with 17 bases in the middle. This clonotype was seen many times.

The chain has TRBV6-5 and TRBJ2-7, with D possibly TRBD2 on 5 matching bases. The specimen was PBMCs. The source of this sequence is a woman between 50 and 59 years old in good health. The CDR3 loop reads CASSYEAGLWNEQYF. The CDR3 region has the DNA TGTGCCAGCAGTTATGAGGCGGGTCTTTGGAACGAGCAGTACTTC.